This record covers a single T cell receptor (beta chain). This sample is drawn from a study of cytomegalovirus exposure and HLA in healthy donors. Amplification used 60 Vbeta primers and 13 Jbeta primers. TCRdb keeps only in-frame clones here, not all; method: immunoSEQ multiplex PCR. With 63,000 or so clones in the sample, the ten largest clones hold roughly 15%. The CDR3 is made up of 14 amino acids. J lost 8 bases, V lost 2 bases, and 5 bases had no gene match. CDR1 is GTSNPN and CDR2 is SVGIG in the germline V gene (reference sequence). V usage is TRBV30 and J usage is TRBJ1-3, with 11 nucleotides matching TRBD1. The TCR originated in a boy between 5 and 17 years old in good health and CMV-seronegative. Material for sequencing was PBMCs. The CDR3 sequence: CAWSRTGGEDTIYF. The CDR3 DNA is TGTGCCTGGAGTCGGACAGGGGGCGAAGACACCATATATTTT.